This T cell receptor beta chain is drawn from a study of identical twins. Germline-derived CDR1 and CDR2 are LGHDT and YNNKEL (reference sequence). The CDR3 totals 14 residues. Losses at the gene ends were 4 bases for V and 1 base for J; bases not matched to a gene: 3. Each donor (without exception) was a healthy Caucasian. cDNA molecules carried unique molecular identifiers, and template switching added a universal primer site. TCRdb independently ran MiXCR on the 5' RACE reads; one entry per CDR3 protein. This repertoire shows 500,000 to 550,000 distinct CDR3 sequences, 20% to 25% found once; its top ten account for about 0.99%. These same data were also listed under a study on T cells expressing NK-cell markers. That work contributes: One of eight sequenced donors was HCMV-seronegative; the other seven were seropositive. Among the experiments, several used an anti-gamma-delta TCR antibody to restrict sorting to alpha-beta TCR T cells.

V and J are TRBV3-1 and TRBJ1-1, with 7 bases matching TRBD1. The sequence came from a woman in her late teens or twenties in good health. Material for sequencing was CD4+ T cells sorted from blood. The CDR3 DNA follows: TGTGCCAGCAGCCGCCGGGACAGGAACACTGAAGCTTTCTTT. Amino acids: CASSRRDRNTEAFF.